This TCR beta chain was recorded in a study of cytomegalovirus exposure and HLA in healthy donors. Study-wide points: One later analysis, an examination of the roughly 110 validation repertoires, found that first-cohort TCR clusters tended to co-occur in them. CMV antigen specificity was confirmed in vitro for a few CMV-associated chains. Rare TCR sequences dominated, though some public TCRs recurred in many donors.

Separate from the roughly 720-subject first cohort was the approximately 120-subject validation cohort, to which the donors belonged. A note on this clone: What it binds is unknown.

TCRdb's table, derived via immunoSEQ multiplex PCR, lists solely in-frame clones and lacks some. The sample has more than 250,000 clones, 80% to 90% seen once. The TCR comes from a young woman in good health and CMV-seronegative. Sequencing input: PBMCs.

CDR3 region: CASSKGDSGANVLTF. The CDR3 coding sequence is TGCGCCAGCAGCAAGGGGGATTCTGGGGCCAACGTCCTGACTTTC. The chain has TRBV5-1 and TRBJ2-6, with TRBD1 as a possible D gene (6 bases). Germline CDR1 and CDR2: SGHRS and YFSETQ. V lost 4 bases, J lost 1 base, and 9 bases lay in between. The CDR3 has 15 amino acids.